This T cell receptor (beta chain) was sequenced for a study of regulatory T cells in long-lasting Graves disease. Details on this clonotype: The junction shows a germline mismatch at one end, possibly a read error.

According to the study, TCR beta libraries were built with iRepertoire HTBI primers and CDR3-region Arm-PCR. MiXCR was run by TCRdb on the multiplex PCR reads, yielding one entry per CDR3 protein. The data contain 400,000 to 500,000 distinct CDR3 sequences, roughly 15% of them singletons. Indicated time point: newly diagnosed GD, antithyroid drugs for less than 3 months. Isolated PBMC RNA provided the starting material for the TCR library. This sample was also put to use in a study of T cells in Graves' hyperthyroidism and ophthalmopathy.

This receptor was taken from a woman in her forties or fifties with Graves disease. The specimen was peripheral blood mononuclear cells (PBMCs), collected at new diagnosis, from a patient treated with antithyroid drugs.

The CDR3 bases are TGTGCCAGTACGCCGGTCGGAAGATCCTCCGAGCAGTACTTC. This encodes CASTPVGRSSEQYF. The J gene is TRBJ2-7, the V gene TRBV19; D call uncertain. The CDR3 runs to 14 residues. The germline V gene encodes CDR1 LNHDA and CDR2 SQIVND (reference sequence).